The T cell receptor beta chain described here comes from a study of blood T cell repertoires in COVID-19 (dated by TCRdb to 2020 to 2021). About the full investigation: Collaborator samples came from the United States, Italy and Spain and covered acute and convalescent phases of COVID-19. Nearly every sample came with metadata listing a de-identified subject ID, COVID-19 status, age in years and sex. Samples were obtained from the ongoing ImmuneRACE study (first 160 participants) and from about 1,300 subjects provided by 6 global collaborators. The repertoires were made available in a free public database intended to serve as a resource for research on the immune response to SARS-CoV-2. Subjects who had been exposed to COVID-19, were actively infected with it, or had recovered from it provided the deeply sampled blood TCRbeta repertoires that made up the dataset. The prospective study material was composed of cDNA or gDNA derived from T cells, B-cell-depleted T cells, or PBMCs. Where available, HLA class I and class II types were taken from metadata supplied by the sample provider and were not determined by assay-based typing.

TCRbeta CDR3 regions were amplified from genomic DNA using the immunoSEQ Assay, a bias-controlled multiplex PCR. Per the authors' processing: The number of nucleated cells in each sample was estimated by amplification of reference gene primers within the assay. To quantify the absolute abundance of each unique TCRbeta CDR3 rearrangement, sequence reads were collapsed and filtered. For each sample, productive Simpson clonality was calculated by taking the square root of Simpson's diversity index across productive rearrangements. TCRdb limited this immuneACCESS table to in-frame rearrangements with V and J called. A share of clones is missing; checked studies link under half to unresolved V genes, and the rest is unexplained. V and J calls and clone size are those listed in that table; D and trimming were worked out from the DNA. The table for this sample lists more than 150,000 clones; around four fifths of them were counted only once. The ten largest clones represent 12% of the sample.

On this clone itself: No cognate antigen has been identified for it. It has no much larger one-base neighbor in the sample; base qualities were not kept.

Paper-wide results and their limitations: The quantity of clinical and demographic metadata differed by source and by participant and was supplied without curation.

Participants in the prospective study were enrolled through a virtual design, were aged roughly 18 to 100 years, and lived in 20 to 30 United States geographic areas. To assign participants to cohorts, the prospective study relied on clinical history that participants themselves reported in a screening survey and a study questionnaire. Recovered participants in ImmuneRACE Cohort 3 were defined by two consecutive negative NP/OP PCR tests, clearance by a healthcare professional, or resolution of symptoms. In the prospective study, mobile phlebotomists collected whole blood, serum and a nasopharyngeal or oropharyngeal swab from each participant. Prospective study participants could optionally give additional blood draws and questionnaires over a roughly two-month period. Blood samples from the prospective study were shipped frozen or at room temperature prior to DNA extraction. Per the germline V gene (reference sequence), GTSNPN is the CDR1 and SVGIG is the CDR2. The V end loses 7 bases and the J end loses 1 base, and a stretch of 11 bases separates them. Measured from the cysteine to the phenylalanine, the CDR3 is 13 residues long. The entry retains the CDR3 DNA only, 39 bases that are in frame from base 1.

This chain is built from TRBV30 and TRBJ1-3, with the D gene not clear enough to name. This sequence was found in a man between 35 and 55 years old who had recovered from COVID-19. Sequenced: PBMCs or T cells enriched from blood (not recorded which). The CDR3 loop reads CAFYGASGNTIYF. The DNA sequence is TGTGCCTTTTACGGAGCTTCTGGAAACACCATATATTTT.